This is a list of T cell receptor beta chains from one sample in a study of T-cell memory formation after mild COVID-19. TCRdb independently ran MiXCR on the 5' RACE reads; one entry per CDR3 protein. The data show 500,000 to 550,000 distinct CDR3 sequences, over 20% seen once. Sequencing used PBMCs or a T cell subset sorted from them (not recorded which). These receptors were collected from an adult woman who had mild COVID-19 (a few samples of this study predate the infection). Cell type and time point are not known. CDR3s include the opening cysteine and the closing phenylalanine or tryptophan. Fields, in order: V gene, clone size, D gene, J gene, CDR3 DNA, CDR3 protein. A D gene is named only where the DNA matches it firmly. The listing skips clone size in some rows; elsewhere it reads once, few, many or a size class.

TRBV6-2/TRBV6-3,few,TRBD2,TRBJ2-7,TGTGCCTCCTCCCCTAGCGGGACGTGGGAAGAGCAGTACTTC,CASSPSGTWEEQYF
TRBV4-1,few,.,TRBJ1-5,TGCGCCAGCAGCCAAGGAGGATTGGGAAGCAATCAGCCCCAGCATTTT,CASSQGGLGSNQPQHF
TRBV12-3/TRBV12-4,medium-sized,.,TRBJ2-5,TGTGCCAGCGGGGCAGGAGGAGCATCGGCCCAGTACTTC,CASGAGGASAQYF
TRBV6-6,.,TRBD2,TRBJ2-5,TGTGCCAGCAGGACCGGACTAGCGGGGGCAGAGACCCAGTACTTC,CASRTGLAGAETQYF
TRBV7-8,few,TRBD1,TRBJ2-7,TGTGCCAGCAGCCCAGACCGGGACAGTATCTCCTACGAGCAGTACTTC,CASSPDRDSISYEQYF
TRBV20-1,once,.,TRBJ2-2,TGCAGTGCTAGGGCAACCGGGGTTCCCGGGGAGCTGTTTTTT,CSARATGVPGELFF
TRBV12-3/TRBV12-4,.,.,TRBJ1-1,TGTGCCAGCACCAAGGGGGTGGCGGATGCTTTCTTT,CASTKGVADAFF
TRBV2,few,.,TRBJ2-7,TGTGCCAGCAGTGAAGGAGGGAGGAACTACGAGCAGTACTTC,CASSEGGRNYEQYF
TRBV24-1,few,.,TRBJ2-4,TGTGCCACCAGTGGGGGGAACCAAAACATTCAGTACTTC,CATSGGNQNIQYF
TRBV2,.,.,TRBJ1-1,TGTGCCAGCACTTGGGGTGGCGGCAACACTGAAGCTTTCTTT,CASTWGGGNTEAFF
TRBV12-3/TRBV12-4,few,TRBD2,TRBJ2-7,TGTGCCAGCAGTATGGGAGGGATACTGTCCTACGAGCAGTACTTC,CASSMGGILSYEQYF
TRBV6-2/TRBV6-3,few,TRBD1,TRBJ1-5,TGTGCCAGCAGTCTAACAGGGGACAGTTTCAATCAGCCCCAGCATTTT,CASSLTGDSFNQPQHF
TRBV24-1,few,.,TRBJ2-3,TGTGCCACCACGGATGGGACGGACCTCACAGATACGCAGTATTTT,CATTDGTDLTDTQYF
TRBV7-9,few,TRBD1,TRBJ2-1,TGTGCCAGCAGCTTAGTATGGACAGGGGGAAGCTCCTACAATGAGCAGTTCTTC,CASSLVWTGGSSYNEQFF
TRBV5-5,few,.,TRBJ2-5,TGTGCCAGCAGCGCCCGGGCATCACAAGAGACCCAGTACTTC,CASSARASQETQYF
TRBV10-3,.,TRBD1,TRBJ2-5,TGTGCCATCAGACCACAGGGGGGCCAAGAGACCCAGTACTTC,CAIRPQGGQETQYF
TRBV28,once,TRBD2,TRBJ2-7,TGTGCCAGCAGCAATCCGGGACTAGCGAGGGGCGAGCAGTACTTC,CASSNPGLARGEQYF
TRBV6-5,many,TRBD2,TRBJ2-3,TGTGCCAGCAGTTACTCGAAGACGGGAGGTGGAGATACGCAGTATTTT,CASSYSKTGGGDTQYF
TRBV7-9,few,.,TRBJ2-7,TGTGCCAGCAGCTTACCGTGGGATGGTTTGGGCGAGCAGTACTTC,CASSLPWDGLGEQYF
TRBV5-1,few,TRBD2,TRBJ2-7,TGCGCCAGCAGCTTTAATAGCGGGAGGATTGGGACCGAGCAGTACTTC,CASSFNSGRIGTEQYF
TRBV7-6,.,TRBD1,TRBJ2-7,TGTGCCAGCAGCCCCAGAGGGGGACAGTCCTACGGGGAGCAGTACTTC,CASSPRGGQSYGEQYF
TRBV5-4,.,.,TRBJ2-7,TGTGCCAGCAGCTTTCCTAGCGCGGGGCTCTACGAGCAGTACTTC,CASSFPSAGLYEQYF
TRBV2,few,TRBD1,TRBJ1-1,TGTGCCAGCAGTGGACTACAGGGGGGCACTGAAGCTTTCTTT,CASSGLQGGTEAFF
TRBV21-1,.,.,TRBJ2-5,TGTGCCAGCAGCTTGGGACCAAGTCTCCTCGAGACCCAGTACTTC,CASSLGPSLLETQYF
TRBV7-9,.,.,TRBJ1-4,TGTGCCAGCAGCTTAGCCCCAGGGAGGAAACTGTTTTTT,CASSLAPGRKLFF
TRBV6-5,.,.,TRBJ1-5,TGTGCCAGCAGCCTCGGTAGGGGGGCAGAGCAGCCCCAGCATTTT,CASSLGRGAEQPQHF
TRBV12-3/TRBV12-4,few,.,TRBJ2-7,TGTGCCAGCAGTTCACCTAACGGGTACGAGCAGTACTTC,CASSSPNGYEQYF
TRBV24-1,few,.,TRBJ2-7,TGTGCCACCAGTGATTTTTTTTCGGGAGTTGGCGAGCAGTACTTC,CATSDFFSGVGEQYF
TRBV18,.,.,TRBJ1-5,TGTGCCAGCTCACCCGACGGGAACTACAATCAGCCCCAGCATTTT,CASSPDGNYNQPQHF
TRBV20-1,.,TRBD2,TRBJ2-1,TGCAGTGCTAGAGAGGCTAGCGGGAGGGCGTATGAGCAGTTCTTC,CSAREASGRAYEQFF
TRBV3-1,few,.,TRBJ2-7,TGTGCCAGCAGCAAATACAGGGATGCCTTCGAGCAGTACTTC,CASSKYRDAFEQYF
TRBV18,.,.,TRBJ2-7,TGTGCCAGCTCACCAAGCGGACTTAGCTCCTACGAGCAGTACTTC,CASSPSGLSSYEQYF
TRBV29-1,once,.,TRBJ2-1,TGCAGCTTTGATTTTGGCGTACTTGGGAATGAGCAGTTCTTC,CSFDFGVLGNEQFF
TRBV12-3/TRBV12-4,.,.,TRBJ2-7,TGTGCCAGCAGTTTTCTGGGGTTTCCCTACGAGCAGTACTTC,CASSFLGFPYEQYF
TRBV25-1,few,TRBD2,TRBJ2-2,TGTGCCAGCAGTGTCCTACTAGCGGGAGGGACCGGGGAGCTGTTTTTT,CASSVLLAGGTGELFF
TRBV29-1,.,.,TRBJ1-1,TGCAGCGCGACAGGTGGCACTGAAGCTTTCTTT,CSATGGTEAFF
TRBV11-3,.,TRBD2,TRBJ2-5,TGTGCCAGCAGCTTAGATTTCCTACTAGCGGGAGTCCCAGAGACCCAGTACTTC,CASSLDFLLAGVPETQYF